This T cell receptor (beta chain) was retrieved from a study of cytomegalovirus exposure and HLA in healthy donors. Turning to the study itself: For the approximately 400 genotyped donors, roughly 80% fell within the Caucasian-associated ancestry cluster. Study-wide points: Common viral pathogens seemed, in a later analysis, to connect with several of the most significant clusters. Later analysis indicated greater clonal expansion among HLA-associated TCR beta chains than among equally common other chains.

With respect to this clone: What it binds is unknown.

This PCR relied on a set of 60 Vbeta primers and 13 Jbeta primers. Sequenced by immunoSEQ multiplex PCR; TCRdb stores in-frame clones only, minus some. The sample shows under 200,000 clones, 76% of them seen only once. The germline gives CDR1 MDHEN, CDR2 SYDVKM. V was clipped by 5 bases and J by 5 bases, with 15 bases between them. The CDR3 totals 14 residues. Donors in the study were healthy people who gave bone marrow. The chain joins TRBV28 to TRBJ1-1; D is perhaps TRBD1 (6 bases). The sequence came from a female donor in good health and CMV-seronegative. The specimen sequenced was PBMCs. CDR3 sequence (DNA): TGTGCCAGCAGTGGCGGGGGGCCGGTGACTGAAGCTTTCTTT. Translating it yields CASSGGGPVTEAFF.